A single sample gave rise to the 6 T cell receptor beta chains below, sequenced in a study of T cell repertoires in cytomegalovirus infection. TCRdb reanalysed the reads using MiXCR and keeps one entry per CDR3 protein. The table has 570,000 or so distinct CDR3 sequences, under 45% seen once; the top ten hold around 48%. Antigens of these TCRs are unknown. The input for sequencing was cultured PBMCs, taken from culture after CMV antigen stimulation. Receptors originate from a human donor in good health (CMV status not recorded). Some clones in this sample may be carry-over from other donors' samples.

The chain has TRBV10-3 and TRBJ2-7, with TRBD1 matching over 10 bases. The ends lost 5 bases at V and 5 bases at J; junction bases unmatched: 6. The CDR3 spans 14 residues. Germline V CDR1 and CDR2: ENHRY, SYGVKD. In DNA, the CDR3 is TGTGCCATCAGTCCCGACAGGGGGCGCGACGAGCAGTACTTC. Amino acids: CAISPDRGRDEQYF.

The rearrangement links TRBV6-6 to TRBJ1-1, with a possible D match to TRBD1 (5 bases). V was trimmed by 6 bases and J by 1 base, leaving 12 bases between them. Germline values: CDR1 MNHNY, CDR2 SVGAGI (reference sequence). The CDR3 length is 14 residues. CDR3 nucleotide sequence: TGTGCCAGCAGCGGCTCGGGGGGGAACACTGAAGCTTTCTTT. Encoded protein: CASSGSGGNTEAFF.

The chain recombines TRBV19 with TRBJ2-2; 7 bases agree with TRBD1. V lost 5 bases, J lost 6 bases, and 9 bases stayed unmatched. Germline CDR1 and CDR2: LNHDA and SQIVND (reference sequence). This CDR3 is 15 amino acids long. The CDR3 nucleotides read TGTGCCAGTAGTTCACGAGGGGGCCCATCCGGGGAGCTGTTTTTT. This codes for CASSSRGGPSGELFF. The full variable domain, in which reference TRBV19 and TRBJ2-2 provide the parts outside the CDR3, is DGGITQSPKYLFRKEGQNVTLSCEQNLNHDAMYWYRQDPGQGLRLIYYSQIVNDFQKGDIAEGYSVSREKKESFPLTVTSAQKNPTAFYLCASSSRGGPSGELFFGEGSRLTVL.

The chain links TRBV20-1 to TRBJ1-5; D unclear. This CDR3 spans 13 amino acids. Germline lookup yields CDR1 DFQATT and CDR2 SNEGSKA (reference sequence). The germline V and J ends were trimmed by 5 bases and 6 bases, with 14 bases remaining between them. CDR3 nucleotides: TGCAGTGCTGTGGGGTTGGAAGGTCAGCCCCAGCATTTT. This translates into CSAVGLEGQPQHF.

This clonotype was observed a handful of times. The rearrangement links TRBV7-2 to TRBJ2-7; D assignment may be TRBD1 or TRBD2 (5 bases each). Per the germline V gene, CDR1 is SGHTA and CDR2 is FQGNSA. CDR3 size: 15 residues. Trimming shortened V by 1 base and J by 4 bases, and 14 bases separated the two germline ends. The CDR3 loop is CASSLGGLGVYEQYF. CDR3 nucleotide sequence: TGTGCCAGCAGCTTAGGTGGCTTGGGGGTGTACGAGCAGTACTTC.

This clonotype has more than one count but fewer than ten. This chain uses TRBV11-2 with TRBJ2-1; maybe TRBD2 (5 bases). The CDR3 contains 16 residues. The V gene lost 3 bases and the J gene lost 6 bases, with 18 bases spanning the gap. Germline-derived CDR1 and CDR2 are SGHAT and FQNNGV. DNA for the CDR3: TGTGCCAGCAGCTTGCCGGGAATAAGGGCGCGCAATGAGCAGTTCTTC. Encoded protein: CASSLPGIRARNEQFF. The variable domain in full, with the rest retrieved from reference TRBV11-2 and TRBJ2-1, is EAGVAQSPRYKIIEKRQSVAFWCNPISGHATLYWYQQILGQGPKLLIQFQNNGVVDDSQLPKDRFSAERLKGVDSTLKIQPAKLEDSAVYLCASSLPGIRARNEQFFGPGTRLTVL.